This TCR beta chain was recorded in a study of siplizumab effects on memory and regulatory T cells. Findings of the study overall: Apparently key alloresponse contributors, naive T cells also seemed more diverse than memory cells. Alloreactive sequences tracing back to unstimulated CD4+ memory cells fell significantly with siplizumab.

A note on this clone: As yet, its antigen is unknown.

The length of the CDR3 is 13 residues. V was pared by 2 bases and J by 3 bases, with 7 bases between. CDR1 and CDR2 from the germline V gene are SGHKS and YYEKEE (reference sequence). Here immunoSEQ multiplex PCR was the method, and the copy in TCRdb shows in-frame clones only, minus some. The table lists about 7,400 clones, 65% to 70% of them singletons. The source of this sequence is a human donor in good health. The V call is TRBV5-5, the J call TRBJ2-3; D not resolved. Sequencing was performed on effector memory CD8+ T cells sorted from blood. This sample's subset: unstimulated CD8+ effector memory T cells. In nucleotides, the CDR3 is TGTGCCAGCAGCTTCCTCCGTACAGATACGCAGTATTTT. It encodes CASSFLRTDTQYF.